The present T cell receptor beta chain was sequenced within a study of T cell clonotyping in hematopoietic cell transplantation. Germline loops: CDR1 SQVTM, CDR2 ANQGSEA. The length of the CDR3 is 12 residues. Trimming removed 6 bases at V and 2 bases at J, with 9 bases between. Profiled with immunoSEQ multiplex PCR; TCRdb holds only in-frame clones, not every one. The data contain about 10,000 clones, less than 60% of them singletons. General study results and limits: Pathologically expanded recipient clonotypes increased progressively from day 30 to day 180 as diversity fell. Higher Inverse Simpson Index values in graft donor and pretransplant recipient predicted broader posttransplant TCR diversity. Without cell sorting, CD4 versus CD8 contributions remain unresolved.

This clone was picked up one time. What it binds is not known. The specimen comprised peripheral blood mononuclear cells, sampled 100 days after allogeneic stem cell transplant. The gene calls are TRBV29-1 and TRBJ2-3; D call uncertain. This receptor was taken from a female patient in her forties or fifties who had an allogeneic stem cell transplant from an unrelated donor, so the T cells may come from the graft donor. Some clones in this sample may be carry-over from other donors' samples. The CDR3, as DNA: TGCAGCGTAGGCCGGATCACAGATACGCAGTATTTT. It encodes CSVGRITDTQYF.